A selection of T cell receptor beta chains follows, all from one sample in a study of monozygotic twins with inflammatory bowel disease. After re-calling the 5' RACE reads, TCRdb lists one entry per CDR3 protein, DNA absent. This sample's table has about 300,000 distinct CDR3 sequences. The sequencing sample was made of blood. The receptors come from a human donor with ulcerative colitis or Crohn's disease, or a healthy co-twin of an affected twin (not recorded which). CDR3s include the opening cysteine and the closing phenylalanine or tryptophan.

V	J	CDR3
TRBV27	TRBJ2-1	CAIKQGGGNLREQFF
TRBV6-1	TRBJ1-5	CASKRNRDRQPQHF
TRBV2	TRBJ2-3	CASSEDRVKDTQYF
TRBV20-1	TRBJ2-3	CSARAGGPTSTDTQYF
TRBV5-1	TRBJ2-7	CASSLLSSYEQYF
TRBV20-1	TRBJ2-7	CSAPNRQGANEQYF
TRBV1	TRBJ2-2	CTSSQDLSGTGFTGELFF
TRBV15	TRBJ2-2	CATSRDPSGIGELFF
TRBV18	TRBJ2-7	CASSPGTGQGEQYF
TRBV5-1	TRBJ1-1	CASSLDGDTEAFF
TRBV11-2	TRBJ2-6	CASSPYGDRDSGANVLTF
TRBV18	TRBJ2-7	CASSPPGKPYEQYF
TRBV7-8	TRBJ2-1	CASSLATLLRGYNEQFF
TRBV12-3/TRBV12-4	TRBJ1-1	CASSIQDRRGEAFF
TRBV2	TRBJ1-5	CASRGTAPRAHSNQPQHF
TRBV20-1	TRBJ1-5	CSARDGGRGGNQPQHF
TRBV29-1	TRBJ1-1	CSVERTGVKNTEAFF
TRBV18	TRBJ2-1	CASSPSTIAGHSYNEQFF
TRBV5-6	TRBJ2-3	CASSLLVDTQYF
TRBV7-2	TRBJ1-4	CASSSQGPSGEKLFF
TRBV12-3/TRBV12-4	TRBJ1-2	CASSLKGFASGYTF
TRBV20-1	TRBJ1-4	CSGREHATNEKLFF
TRBV5-1	TRBJ2-7	CASSLEGRNNEQYF
TRBV7-9	TRBJ2-2	CASSHRTGELFF
TRBV5-1	TRBJ1-1	CASSLAGTDRDTEAFF
TRBV24-1	TRBJ2-1	CATSAADLGEQFF
TRBV10-3	TRBJ1-1	CAISVRGNTEAFF
TRBV19	TRBJ1-4	CARCPGSEKLFF
TRBV10-1	TRBJ2-7	CASSESGAYEQYF
TRBV5-6	TRBJ1-4	CASSTPGLGEGRGEKLFF
TRBV7-8	TRBJ2-7	CASKTGANYEQYF
TRBV29-1	TRBJ2-1	CSVQGTSGRRANEQFF
TRBV7-9	TRBJ2-7	CASSHSGRIGYEQYF
TRBV27	TRBJ2-7	CASSLWQGSYEQYF
TRBV10-3	TRBJ2-2	CAISDQDRGWRTGELFF
TRBV7-2	TRBJ2-4	CASSLVGRRENIQYF
TRBV20-1	TRBJ1-4	CSATPPSDRAEKLFF